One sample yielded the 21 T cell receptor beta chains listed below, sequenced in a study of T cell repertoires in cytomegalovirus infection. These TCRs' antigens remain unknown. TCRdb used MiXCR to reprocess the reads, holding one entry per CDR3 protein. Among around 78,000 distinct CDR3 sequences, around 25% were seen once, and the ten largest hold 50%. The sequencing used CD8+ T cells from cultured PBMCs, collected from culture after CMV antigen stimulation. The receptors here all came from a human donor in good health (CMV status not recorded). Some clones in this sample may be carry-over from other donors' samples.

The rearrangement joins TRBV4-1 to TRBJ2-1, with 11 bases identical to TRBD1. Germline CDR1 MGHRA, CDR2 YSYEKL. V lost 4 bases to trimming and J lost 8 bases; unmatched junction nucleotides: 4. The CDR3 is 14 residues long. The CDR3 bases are TGCGCCAGCAGCCTGGGACAGGGGGGCGATGAGCAGTTCTTC. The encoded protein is CASSLGQGGDEQFF.

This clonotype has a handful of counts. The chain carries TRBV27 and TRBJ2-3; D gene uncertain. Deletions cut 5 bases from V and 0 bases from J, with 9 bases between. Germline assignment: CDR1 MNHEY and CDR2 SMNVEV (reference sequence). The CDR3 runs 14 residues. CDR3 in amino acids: CASSDLTSTDTQYF. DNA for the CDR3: TGTGCCAGCAGTGATTTAACTAGCACAGATACGCAGTATTTT.

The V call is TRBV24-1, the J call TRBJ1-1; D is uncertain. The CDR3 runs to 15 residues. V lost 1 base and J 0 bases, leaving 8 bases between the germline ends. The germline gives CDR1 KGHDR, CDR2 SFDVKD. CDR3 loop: CATSDLMWMNTEAFF. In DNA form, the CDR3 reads TGTGCCACCAGTGATTTAATGTGGATGAACACTGAAGCTTTCTTT.

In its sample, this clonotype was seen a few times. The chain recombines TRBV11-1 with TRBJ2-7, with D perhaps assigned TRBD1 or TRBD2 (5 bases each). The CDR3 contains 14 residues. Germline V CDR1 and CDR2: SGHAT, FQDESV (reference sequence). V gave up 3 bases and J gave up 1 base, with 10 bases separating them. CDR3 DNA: TGTGCCAGCAGCTTCGGGGCAGGATCCTACGAGCAGTACTTC. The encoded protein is CASSFGAGSYEQYF.

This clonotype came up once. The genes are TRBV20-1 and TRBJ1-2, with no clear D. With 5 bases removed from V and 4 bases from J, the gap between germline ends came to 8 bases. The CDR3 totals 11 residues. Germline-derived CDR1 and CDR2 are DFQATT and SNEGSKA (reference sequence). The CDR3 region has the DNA TGCAGTGCTTGGACGGCCTATGGCTACACCTTC. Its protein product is CSAWTAYGYTF.

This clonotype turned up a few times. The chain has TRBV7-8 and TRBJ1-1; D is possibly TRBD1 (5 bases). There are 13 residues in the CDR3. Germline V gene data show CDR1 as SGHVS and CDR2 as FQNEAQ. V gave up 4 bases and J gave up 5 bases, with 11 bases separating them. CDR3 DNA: TGTGCCAGCAGCTCCAGCTGGGGGACTGAAGCTTTCTTT. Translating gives CASSSSWGTEAFF.

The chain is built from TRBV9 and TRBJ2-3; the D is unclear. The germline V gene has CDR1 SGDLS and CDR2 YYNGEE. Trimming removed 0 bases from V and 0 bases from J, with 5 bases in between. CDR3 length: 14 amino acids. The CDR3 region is CASSVAGSTDTQYF. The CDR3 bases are TGTGCCAGCAGCGTAGCTGGGAGCACAGATACGCAGTATTTT.

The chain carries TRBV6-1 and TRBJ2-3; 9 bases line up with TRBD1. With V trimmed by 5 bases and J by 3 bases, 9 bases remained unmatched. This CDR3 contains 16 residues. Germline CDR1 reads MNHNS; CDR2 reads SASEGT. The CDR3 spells CASSRSKQGATDTQYF. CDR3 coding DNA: TGTGCCAGCAGTCGTTCGAAACAGGGGGCAACAGATACGCAGTATTTT.

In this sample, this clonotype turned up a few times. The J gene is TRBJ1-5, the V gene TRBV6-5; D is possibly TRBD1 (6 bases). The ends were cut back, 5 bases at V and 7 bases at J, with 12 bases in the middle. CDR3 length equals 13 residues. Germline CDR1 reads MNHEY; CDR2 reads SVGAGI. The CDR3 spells CASSPGGRQPQHF. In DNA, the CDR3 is TGTGCCAGCAGTCCCGGGGGGCGGCAGCCCCAGCATTTT.

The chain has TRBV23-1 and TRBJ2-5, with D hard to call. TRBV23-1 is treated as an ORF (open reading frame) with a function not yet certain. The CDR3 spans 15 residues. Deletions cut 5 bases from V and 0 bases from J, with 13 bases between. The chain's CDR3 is CASSFPAAYQETQYF. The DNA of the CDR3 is TGCGCCAGCAGTTTTCCGGCAGCGTACCAAGAGACCCAGTACTTC.

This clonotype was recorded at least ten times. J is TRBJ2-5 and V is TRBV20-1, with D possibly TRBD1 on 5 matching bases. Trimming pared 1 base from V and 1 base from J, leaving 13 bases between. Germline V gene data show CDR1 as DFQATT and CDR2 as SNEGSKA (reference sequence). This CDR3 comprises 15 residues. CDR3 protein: CSARVVGETQETQYF. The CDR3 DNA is TGCAGTGCTAGAGTGGTAGGGGAAACCCAAGAGACCCAGTACTTC.

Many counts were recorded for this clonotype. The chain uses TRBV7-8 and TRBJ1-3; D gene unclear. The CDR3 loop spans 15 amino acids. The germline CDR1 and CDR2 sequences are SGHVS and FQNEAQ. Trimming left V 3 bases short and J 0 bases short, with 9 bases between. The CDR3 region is CASSLSEFSGNTIYF. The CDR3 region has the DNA TGTGCCAGCAGCTTGTCGGAATTCTCTGGAAACACCATATATTTT.

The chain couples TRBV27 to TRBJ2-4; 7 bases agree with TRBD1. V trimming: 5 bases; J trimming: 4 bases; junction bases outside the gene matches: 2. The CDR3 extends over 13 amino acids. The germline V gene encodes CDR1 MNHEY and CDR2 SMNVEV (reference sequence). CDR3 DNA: TGTGCCAGCAGTGCAGGGGGAAAAAACATTCAGTACTTC. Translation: CASSAGGKNIQYF.

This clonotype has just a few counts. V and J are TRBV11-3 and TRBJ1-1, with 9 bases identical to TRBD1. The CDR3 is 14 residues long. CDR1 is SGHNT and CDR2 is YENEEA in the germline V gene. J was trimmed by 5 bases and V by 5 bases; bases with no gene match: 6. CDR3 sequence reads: CASSLTGGRTEAFF. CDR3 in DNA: TGTGCCAGCAGCCTTACAGGGGGCCGTACTGAAGCTTTCTTT.

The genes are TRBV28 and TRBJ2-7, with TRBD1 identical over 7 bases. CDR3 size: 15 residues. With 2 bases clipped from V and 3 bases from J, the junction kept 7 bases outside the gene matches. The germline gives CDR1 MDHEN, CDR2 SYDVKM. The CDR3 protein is CASSLRQGVRYEQYF. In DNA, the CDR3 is TGTGCCAGCAGTTTACGACAGGGCGTACGCTACGAGCAGTACTTC.

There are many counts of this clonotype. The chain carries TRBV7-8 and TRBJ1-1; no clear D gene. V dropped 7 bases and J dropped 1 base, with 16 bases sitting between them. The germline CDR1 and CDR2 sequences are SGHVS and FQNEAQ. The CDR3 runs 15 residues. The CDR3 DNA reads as TGTGCCAGCATCCCCTCCGGGGAATGGAACACTGAAGCTTTCTTT. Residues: CASIPSGEWNTEAFF.

CDR3 sequence reads: CARLYPGANTGELFF. The DNA of the CDR3 is TGCGCCAGACTCTACCCAGGAGCGAACACCGGGGAGCTGTTTTTT. The chain combines TRBV23-1 with TRBJ2-2; D ambiguous. TRBV23-1 is classed as an ORF, of uncertain function. CDR3 length equals 15 residues. Trimming removed 9 bases from V and 0 bases from J, with 14 bases in between.

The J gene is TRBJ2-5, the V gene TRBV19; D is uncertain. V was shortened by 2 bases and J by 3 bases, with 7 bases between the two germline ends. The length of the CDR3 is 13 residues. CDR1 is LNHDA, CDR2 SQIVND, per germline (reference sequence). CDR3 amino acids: CASSIFQEETQYF. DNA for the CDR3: TGTGCCAGTAGTATATTTCAAGAAGAGACCCAGTACTTC.

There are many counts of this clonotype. The CDR3 DNA follows: TGTGCCAGCAGCTTAGCGGGGACGGAAACCTACGAGCAGTACTTC. It specifies CASSLAGTETYEQYF. The chain combines TRBV7-2 with TRBJ2-7, with D perhaps matching TRBD1 or TRBD2 (5 bases each). Germline V CDR1 and CDR2: SGHTA, FQGNSA. The length of the CDR3 is 15 residues. V was cut by 0 bases and J by 2 bases, with 11 bases left in between. The whole variable domain, remainder taken from reference TRBV7-2 and TRBJ2-7, is GAGVSQSPSNKVTEKGKDVELRCDPISGHTALYWYRQSLGQGLEFLIYFQGNSAPDKSGLPSDRFSAERTGGSVSTLTIQRTQQEDSAVYLCASSLAGTETYEQYFGPGTRLTVT.

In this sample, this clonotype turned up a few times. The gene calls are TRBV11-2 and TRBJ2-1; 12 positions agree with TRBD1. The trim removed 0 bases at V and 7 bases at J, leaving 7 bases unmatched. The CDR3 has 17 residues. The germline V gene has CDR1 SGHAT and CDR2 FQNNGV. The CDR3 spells CASSLDLGQGAFNEQFF. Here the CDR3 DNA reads TGTGCCAGCAGCTTAGATCTGGGACAGGGGGCGTTTAATGAGCAGTTCTTC.

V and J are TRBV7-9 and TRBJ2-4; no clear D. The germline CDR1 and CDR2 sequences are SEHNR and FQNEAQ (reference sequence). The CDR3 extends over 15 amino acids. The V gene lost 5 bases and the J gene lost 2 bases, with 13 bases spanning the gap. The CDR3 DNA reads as TGTGCCAGCAGCCCTCCGAGTCAGTCCAAAAACATTCAGTACTTC. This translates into CASSPPSQSKNIQYF.